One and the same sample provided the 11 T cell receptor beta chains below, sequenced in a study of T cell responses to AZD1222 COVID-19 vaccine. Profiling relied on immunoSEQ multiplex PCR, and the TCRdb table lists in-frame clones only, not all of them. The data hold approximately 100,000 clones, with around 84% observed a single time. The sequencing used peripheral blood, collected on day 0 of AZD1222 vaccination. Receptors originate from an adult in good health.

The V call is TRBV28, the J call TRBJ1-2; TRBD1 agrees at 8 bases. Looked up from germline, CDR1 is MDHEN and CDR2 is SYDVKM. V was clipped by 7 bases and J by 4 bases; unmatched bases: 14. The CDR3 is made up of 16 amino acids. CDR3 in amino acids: CASNSPGQVLSYGYTF. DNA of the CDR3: TGTGCCAGCAATAGCCCGGGACAGGTACTTTCCTATGGCTACACCTTC.

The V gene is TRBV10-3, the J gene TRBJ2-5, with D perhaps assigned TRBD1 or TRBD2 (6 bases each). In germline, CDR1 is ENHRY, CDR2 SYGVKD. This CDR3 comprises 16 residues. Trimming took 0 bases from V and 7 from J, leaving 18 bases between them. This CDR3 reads CAISESWGAGDPTQYF. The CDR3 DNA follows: TGTGCCATCAGTGAGTCGTGGGGGGCAGGGGACCCGACCCAGTACTTC.

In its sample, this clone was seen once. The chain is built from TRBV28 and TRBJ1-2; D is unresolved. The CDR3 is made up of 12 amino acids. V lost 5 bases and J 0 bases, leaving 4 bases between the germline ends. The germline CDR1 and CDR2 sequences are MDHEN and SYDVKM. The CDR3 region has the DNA TGTGCCAGCAGTCTAGCTAACTATGGCTACACCTTC. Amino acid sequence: CASSLANYGYTF.

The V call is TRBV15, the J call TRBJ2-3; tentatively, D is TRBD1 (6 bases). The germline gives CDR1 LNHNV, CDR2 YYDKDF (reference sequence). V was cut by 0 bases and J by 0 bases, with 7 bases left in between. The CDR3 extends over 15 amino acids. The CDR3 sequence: CATSRDQGSTDTQYF. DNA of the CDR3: TGTGCCACCAGCAGAGATCAGGGGAGCACAGATACGCAGTATTTT.

As DNA, the CDR3 is TGCAGTGCCCCAATAAACACTGAAGCTTTCTTT. Amino acid sequence: CSAPINTEAFF. The chain joins TRBV20-1 to TRBJ1-1; D is unresolved. Germline CDR1 reads DFQATT; CDR2 reads SNEGSKA (reference sequence). Trimming shortened V by 6 bases and J by 2 bases, and 7 bases separated the two germline ends. The CDR3 is 11 amino acids.

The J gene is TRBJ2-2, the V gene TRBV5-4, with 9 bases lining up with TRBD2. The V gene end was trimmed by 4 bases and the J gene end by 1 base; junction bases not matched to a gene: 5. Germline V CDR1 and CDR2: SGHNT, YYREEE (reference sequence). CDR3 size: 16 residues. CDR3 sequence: CASSPQTSGNTGELFF. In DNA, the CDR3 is TGTGCCAGCAGCCCTCAGACTAGCGGGAACACCGGGGAGCTGTTTTTT.

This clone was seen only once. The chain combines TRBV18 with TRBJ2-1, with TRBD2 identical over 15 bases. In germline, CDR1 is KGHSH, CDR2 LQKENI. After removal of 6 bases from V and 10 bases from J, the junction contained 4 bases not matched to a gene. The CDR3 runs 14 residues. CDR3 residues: CASSRGTSGREQFF. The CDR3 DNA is TGTGCCAGCTCCCGAGGGACTAGCGGGAGGGAGCAGTTCTTC.

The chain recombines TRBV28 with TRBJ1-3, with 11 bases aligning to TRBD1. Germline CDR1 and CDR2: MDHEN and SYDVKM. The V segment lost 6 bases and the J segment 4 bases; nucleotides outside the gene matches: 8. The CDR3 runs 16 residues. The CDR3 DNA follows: TGTGCCAGCAGGCTAGGGACAGGGGGTGCCGGAAACACCATATATTTT. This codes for CASRLGTGGAGNTIYF.

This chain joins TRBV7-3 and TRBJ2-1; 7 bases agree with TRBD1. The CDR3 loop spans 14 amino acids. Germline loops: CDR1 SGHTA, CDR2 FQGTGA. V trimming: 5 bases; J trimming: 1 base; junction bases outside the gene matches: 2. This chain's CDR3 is CASSPGQSYNEQFF. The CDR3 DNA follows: TGTGCCAGCAGCCCGGGACAGTCCTACAATGAGCAGTTCTTC.

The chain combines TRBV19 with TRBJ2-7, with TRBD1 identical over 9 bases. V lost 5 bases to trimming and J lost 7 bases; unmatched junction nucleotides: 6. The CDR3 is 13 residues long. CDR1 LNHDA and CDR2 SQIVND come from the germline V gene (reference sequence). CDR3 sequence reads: CASSPGTGFEQYF. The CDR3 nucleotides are TGTGCCAGTAGTCCCGGGACAGGGTTTGAGCAGTACTTC.

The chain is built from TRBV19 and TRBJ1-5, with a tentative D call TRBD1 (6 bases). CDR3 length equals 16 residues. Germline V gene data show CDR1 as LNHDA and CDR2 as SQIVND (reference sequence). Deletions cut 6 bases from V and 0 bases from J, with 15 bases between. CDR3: CASSFQQGRSNQPQHF. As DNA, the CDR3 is TGTGCCAGTAGCTTCCAACAGGGACGTAGCAATCAGCCCCAGCATTTT.